Sequencing of this T cell receptor beta chain was carried out in a study of shared clonotypes between healthy human individuals (dated by TCRdb to the early 2020s). Study-wide context: A couple of women and three men aged 18 to 49 years were included in the cohort. For each donor, CD4 naive and CD4 memory were each run on three plates, CD8 naive on two plates, and CD8 memory on one plate. To estimate repertoire size and how much clonotypes are shared between individuals, the study performed deep sequencing of blood TCR repertoires from five healthy adults. Different laboratories and diverse techniques were used to prepare libraries and sequence TCR repertoires, to increase sequencing depth and limit assay-specific biases. Per donor, leukapheresis produced somewhere between about 0.8 and 9.5 billion PBMCs. What the work shows at the level of the full study, not this receptor alone: Larger estimated clonotype richness was generally found for naive subsets than for memory subsets. Compared with non-shared clonotypes, the clonotypes found in all four sorted-subset donors had higher generation probabilities. Because the study included a small number of donors, the genetic and exposure-history diversity represented was limited. Sampling was limited to blood, and TCR repertoires in tissue likely differ from TCR repertoires in blood. Even with the large sequencing depth, rarefaction of the sorted-subset datasets indicated that sequencing was incomplete. When several donors were compared, the shared fraction of clonotypes was around 4.6% for naive CD4, around 3.5% for naive CD8, about 2.4% for memory CD4, and around 0.4% for memory CD8. Pairwise subsampling indicated that sequencing depth was expected to affect the degree of clonotype sharing among donors.

The donors were healthy, HIV-negative adults with no recently reported acute infections or vaccinations. Only Caucasian adults living in Nashville, Tennessee, USA were represented among the donors. CD4+ T cells were enriched by magnetic negative selection, after which naive cells were positively selected on CD45RA and the negative fraction was taken as the memory subset. Blood was obtained by leukapheresis, after which PBMCs were separated by Ficoll-Histopaque density gradient centrifugation and cryopreserved in liquid nitrogen vapor phase. Purity and quantity of every magnetically sorted T cell population were checked by analytical flow cytometry. Genomic DNA was isolated from each sorted fraction and quantified by UV absorbance on a Nanodrop 2000c. Using the deep immunoSEQ assay, multiplex PCR amplified TCR CDR3 regions from genomic DNA. For each cell subset, the extracted genomic DNA was distributed evenly across all wells of several immunoSEQ 96-well plates, and each plate served as one replicate. Each replicate PCR for sorted subsets received approximately 220 ng genomic DNA, equal to tens of thousands of T cell genomes. The purified libraries were quantified using a Qubit 3.0 fluorometer, sized with a Bioanalyzer 2100, and then quantified again using the KAPA Library Quantification kit. Every immunoSEQ 96-well plate was sequenced on a dedicated single-read 150-cycle Illumina NextSeq 550 flow cell. In the paper's pipeline: Because the immunoSEQ output included only junctional sequences and no quality scores, the filtering could not be the same as the filtering used for full-length reads. To assign V/J genes and CDR3, sequences were annotated using PyIR, a Python wrapper for IgBLAST v1.9, with IMGT germline references. Reads were removed for weak V/J assignments (E-value above 1e-6), missing CDR3, stop codons, out-of-frame junctions, or ambiguous translated residues. A V3J clonotype was defined by an identical inferred V gene, J gene, and CDR3 amino acid sequence. Percentage overlap between repertoires was computed as shared unique clonotypes divided by the size of the smaller repertoire. Repertoire richness was assessed with RTK rarefaction, the Chao1 estimator, and Recon v2.1 estimates of unobserved clonotypes. For all TCRbeta clonotypes obtained by the gDNA method from a few donors, generation probabilities were computed with OLGA. TCRdb provides this immuneACCESS table in a form limited to in-frame rearrangements. Some clones are lacking; in checked studies, under half of them reflect an unresolved V gene, and why the rest are absent is not known. The DNA was the basis for D and trimming; V, J and clone size are from that table. The sample table lists approximately 980,000 clones, around three quarters of them with a count of one. The ten largest account for over 1.3% of the sample.

CDR1 LNHDA and CDR2 SQIVND were looked up in the germline V gene (reference sequence). V sheds 5 bases and J sheds 1 base, leaving 9 bases between their ends. Including cysteine and phenylalanine, the CDR3 has 14 amino acids. Only CDR3 DNA is held: 42 bases, read in frame from base 1. On this clone: Its antigen remains unidentified. Per-base quality was not reported, and no clone a single base away is much larger than it.

This sequence uses TRBV19 and TRBJ2-1; TRBD2 could be the D gene, as 5 bases match. The specimen was memory CD4+ T cells sorted from blood. The cell subset or site label of this sample denotes: CD45RA-negative fraction. The origin of this receptor is a man younger than 30 in good health. CDR3 reads: CASSSGDSYNEQFF. The DNA sequence is given as TGTGCCAGTAGTTCCGGGGATTCCTACAATGAGCAGTTCTTC.